The source of this T cell receptor beta chain is a study of identical twins. TCRdb re-called the 5' RACE reads with MiXCR, one entry per CDR3 protein. The sample lists 500,000 to 600,000 distinct CDR3 sequences, about 20% seen once, with 0.8% to 1% in the top ten. The V gene's germline CDR1 is MNHEY and CDR2 SVGAGI. V shed 2 bases, J shed 2 bases, and the junction held 5 bases outside the gene matches. This CDR3 has 16 amino acids. Many counts were recorded for this clonotype. This sample also appeared in a second study, on T cells expressing NK-cell markers.

This TCR was sampled from a woman between 18 and 29 years old in good health. The chain combines TRBV6-5 with TRBJ1-2; 10 bases match TRBD1. The sample was CD4+ T cells sorted from blood. The CDR3 DNA follows: TGTGCCAGCAGTTACACCCGGGACAGGGGCAACTATGGCTACACCTTC. Protein: CASSYTRDRGNYGYTF.